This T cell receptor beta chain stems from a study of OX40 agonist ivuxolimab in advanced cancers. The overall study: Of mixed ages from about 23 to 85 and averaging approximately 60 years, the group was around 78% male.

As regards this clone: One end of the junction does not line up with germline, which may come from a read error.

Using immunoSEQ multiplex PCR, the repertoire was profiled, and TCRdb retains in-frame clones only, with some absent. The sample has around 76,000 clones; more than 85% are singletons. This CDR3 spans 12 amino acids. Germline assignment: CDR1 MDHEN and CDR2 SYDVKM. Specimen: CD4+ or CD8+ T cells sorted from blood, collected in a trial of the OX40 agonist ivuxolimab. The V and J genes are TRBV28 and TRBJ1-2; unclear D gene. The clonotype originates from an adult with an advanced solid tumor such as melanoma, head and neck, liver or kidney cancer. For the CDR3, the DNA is TGTGCCAGCAGTTTACCTTTGACTGCTATCTCCTTC. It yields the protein CASSLPLTAISF.